The next 30 T cell receptor beta chains were all read from a single sample in a study of blood T cell repertoires in COVID-19. Profiled with immunoSEQ multiplex PCR; TCRdb holds only in-frame clones, not every one. The repertoire holds 270,000 or so clones, with around 86% as singletons. Sequences were obtained from peripheral blood. Source of these receptors: a woman between 55 and 75 years old with active or convalescent COVID-19.

This clone occurred a few times. This rearrangement joins TRBV25-1 to TRBJ1-3; 10 positions match TRBD1. The V gene end was trimmed by 4 bases and the J gene end by 1 base; junction bases not matched to a gene: 7. Germline V gives CDR1 MGHDK, CDR2 SYGVNS. CDR3 length: 17 residues. The CDR3, as DNA: TGTGCCAGCAGTGGCTTACGGGACAGGGGATCTGGAAACACCATATATTTT. Amino acid sequence: CASSGLRDRGSGNTIYF.

The chain employs TRBV11-2 and TRBJ2-7; 7 nucleotides line up with TRBD1. J was trimmed by 9 bases and V by 4 bases; bases with no gene match: 9. The CDR3 runs to 13 residues. Germline CDR1 reads SGHAT; CDR2 reads FQNNGV. The CDR3 protein is CASSSLQGSGQYF. The DNA of the CDR3 is TGTGCCAGCAGCTCCCTACAGGGGTCGGGGCAGTACTTC.

This clone showed up many times. The chain is built from TRBV2 and TRBJ2-1, with D perhaps matching TRBD2 (6 bases). V was shortened by 6 bases and J by 5 bases, with 14 bases between the two germline ends. The length of the CDR3 is 14 residues. CDR1 and CDR2 (germline): SNHLY, FYNNEI. CDR3 protein: CASSRDSFNNEQFF. CDR3 sequence (DNA): TGTGCCAGCAGCCGGGACTCATTTAACAATGAGCAGTTCTTC.

The V and J genes are TRBV5-4 and TRBJ1-2; D is perhaps TRBD1 (6 bases). Trimming left V 0 bases short and J 8 bases short, with 17 bases between. There are 15 residues in the CDR3. In germline, CDR1 is SGHNT, CDR2 YYREEE (reference sequence). For the CDR3, the DNA is TGTGCCAGCAGCTTGGGGGCGGGGGCATCTAGGGGCTACACCTTC. Translation gives CASSLGAGASRGYTF. Full variable domain (rest looked up from reference TRBV5-4 and TRBJ1-2): ETGVTQSPTHLIKTRGQQVTLRCSSQSGHNTVSWYQQALGQGPQFIFQYYREEENGRGNFPPRFSGLQFPNYSSELNVNALELDDSALYLCASSLGAGASRGYTFGSGTRLTVV.

The chain has TRBV25-1 and TRBJ1-2; a weak D match, TRBD1 (6 bases). CDR1 and CDR2 from the germline V gene are MGHDK and SYGVNS. The ends were cut back, 5 bases at V and 4 bases at J, with 11 bases in the middle. The CDR3 is 13 amino acids. DNA of the CDR3: TGTGCCAGCAGTTCATCGACAGGCTATGGCTACACCTTC. Its protein is CASSSSTGYGYTF.

The V gene is TRBV7-2, the J gene TRBJ2-3; 12 nucleotides agree with TRBD2. Germline V gene sequence: CDR1 SGHTA, CDR2 FQGNSA. V was clipped by 4 bases and J by 6 bases; unmatched bases: 5. The CDR3 loop spans 15 amino acids. The CDR3 reads CASSSLAGGIDTQYF. CDR3 nucleotide sequence: TGTGCCAGCAGCTCCCTAGCGGGGGGGATCGATACGCAGTATTTT.

This rearrangement joins TRBV21-1 to TRBJ1-2. TRBV21-1 represents a pseudogene. The CDR3 sequence is 15 residues long. CDR3 coding DNA: TGTGCCAGCAGCAAATGGGGGGATTCTGAATATGGCTACACCTTC. Its protein is CASSKWGDSEYGYTF.

The J gene is TRBJ2-3, the V gene TRBV6-5, with D possibly being TRBD1 (6 bases). In germline, CDR1 is MNHEY, CDR2 SVGAGI. Trimming shortened V by 9 bases and J by 3 bases, and 19 bases separated the two germline ends. This CDR3 contains 15 residues. In DNA, the CDR3 is TGTGCCAGTGGGTCAGGGACAAGTCGTACAGATACGCAGTATTTT. It codes for CASGSGTSRTDTQYF.

The V gene is TRBV6-1, the J gene TRBJ1-6; D is possibly TRBD1 (5 bases). The CDR3 spans 14 residues. V gave up 1 base and J gave up 10 bases, with 11 bases separating them. Per the germline V gene, CDR1 is MNHNS and CDR2 is SASEGT. In nucleotides, the CDR3 is TGTGCCAGCAGTGAAGTCTCCAGGGCCTCACCCCTCCACTTT. This gives the protein CASSEVSRASPLHF.

The V call is TRBV11-2, the J call TRBJ2-7; 9 nucleotides agree with TRBD1. The CDR3 runs 15 residues. With V trimmed by 5 bases and J by 2 bases, 7 bases remained unmatched. Germline V lookup: CDR1 SGHAT, CDR2 FQNNGV. The CDR3 nucleotides are TGTGCCAGCAGCCCCCGGACAGGGGTCGCCTACGAGCAGTACTTC. Translated: CASSPRTGVAYEQYF. Full variable domain (remainder filled in from reference TRBV11-2 and TRBJ2-7): EAGVAQSPRYKIIEKRQSVAFWCNPISGHATLYWYQQILGQGPKLLIQFQNNGVVDDSQLPKDRFSAERLKGVDSTLKIQPAKLEDSAVYLCASSPRTGVAYEQYFGPGTRLTVT.

V is TRBV2 and J is TRBJ2-2; TRBD1 is a possible D gene (5 bases). The CDR3 runs to 14 residues. Between the trimmed V and J ends, which lost 6 bases and 0 bases, there was a span of 8 bases. The V gene's germline CDR1 is SNHLY and CDR2 FYNNEI. CDR3 sequence reads: CASRGEPNTGELFF. The CDR3 DNA sequence: TGTGCCAGCAGAGGGGAACCGAACACCGGGGAGCTGTTTTTT.

About this clone: At one boundary the junction diverges from the germline segment, which might be a read error. This chain connects TRBV6-1 to TRBJ2-7; TRBD1 aligns across 7 bases. Germline-derived CDR1 and CDR2 are MNHNS and SASEGT. The CDR3 extends over 15 amino acids. Here the CDR3 reads CASREGQSPSYEQYF. CDR3 nucleotides: TGTGCCAGCCGTGAGGGACAGTCCCCCTCCTACGAGCAGTACTTC.

The chain employs TRBV3-1 (or the pseudogene TRBV3-2) and TRBJ2-5; no clear D gene. Per the germline V gene, CDR1 is LGHDT and CDR2 is YNNKEL (reference sequence). The CDR3 is 12 residues long. V lost 1 base, J lost 7 bases, and 7 bases lay in between. CDR3 residues: CASSQGAGTQYF. The CDR3 DNA is TGTGCCAGCAGCCAAGGCGCCGGGACCCAGTACTTC.

Only one count was recorded for this clone. V usage is TRBV4-1 and J usage is TRBJ2-2; D gene unclear. CDR1 is MGHRA, CDR2 YSYEKL, per germline. V dropped 1 base and J dropped 0 bases, with 12 bases sitting between them. CDR3 length equals 17 residues. CDR3: CASSQVMGWSNTGELFF. The CDR3 coding sequence is TGCGCCAGCAGCCAAGTAATGGGCTGGTCGAACACCGGGGAGCTGTTTTTT.

The chain couples TRBV27 to TRBJ1-6; D call uncertain. Trimming removed 5 bases from V and 7 bases from J, with 15 bases in between. The CDR3 covers 15 residues. Germline values: CDR1 MNHEY, CDR2 SMNVEV (reference sequence). The CDR3 nucleotides read TGTGCCAGCAGTGAGAGGGTTCTAGGGAATTCACCCCTCCACTTT. Translated: CASSERVLGNSPLHF.

The CDR3 loop is CASSPGTGEFQETQYF. The CDR3 DNA reads TGTGCCAGCAGCCCGGGGACAGGGGAGTTCCAAGAGACCCAGTACTTC. V is TRBV7-2 and J is TRBJ2-5, with 10 bases that match TRBD1. CDR3 length: 16 residues. Germline assignment: CDR1 SGHTA and CDR2 FQGNSA. The J segment lost 1 base and the V segment lost 5 bases, leaving 7 bases of the junction unmatched.

The V call is TRBV12-3 or TRBV12-4, the J call TRBJ1-6; D gene uncertain. Trimming stripped 6 bases from V and 7 bases from J, with 10 bases between. The CDR3 is made up of 13 amino acids. CDR3 DNA: TGTGCCAGCAGGCGGGGTGGAAATTCACCCCTCCACTTT. Protein: CASRRGGNSPLHF.

The genes are TRBV3-1 (or the pseudogene TRBV3-2) and TRBJ1-2; no firm D call. CDR1 LGHDT and CDR2 YNNKEL come from the germline V gene (reference sequence). V was trimmed by 0 bases and J by 5 bases, leaving 10 bases between them. This CDR3 comprises 14 residues. The CDR3 loop reads CASSQERQIYGYTF. The CDR3 coding sequence is TGTGCCAGCAGCCAAGAACGTCAGATATATGGCTACACCTTC.

This clone has only one observation. The rearrangement uses TRBV5-6 and TRBJ1-1; D is possibly TRBD1 (5 bases). V was pared by 6 bases and J by 1 base, with 16 bases between. From germline, CDR1 is SGHDT and CDR2 YYEEEE. CDR3 length equals 15 residues. The CDR3, as DNA: TGTGCCAGCATCATTTGGGGCAGAGAGAACACTGAAGCTTTCTTT. Translation gives CASIIWGRENTEAFF.

CDR3 DNA sequence: TGCGCCAGCAGCACAGTAGACAGGGGGAATTCATACGAGCAGTACTTC. Protein sequence: CASSTVDRGNSYEQYF. This chain uses TRBV5-1 with TRBJ2-7; 9 positions match TRBD1. This CDR3 comprises 16 residues. The junction had 12 bases not matched to a gene; V was cut back by 4 bases and J by 4 bases. Germline assignment: CDR1 SGHRS and CDR2 YFSETQ. Complete variable domain (other parts from reference TRBV5-1 and TRBJ2-7): KAGVTQTPRYLIKTRGQQVTLSCSPISGHRSVSWYQQTPGQGLQFLFEYFSETQRNKGNFPGRFSGRQFSNSRSEMNVSTLELGDSALYLCASSTVDRGNSYEQYFGPGTRLTVT.

The J gene is TRBJ1-4, the V gene TRBV27; 9 bases fit TRBD1. The CDR3 sequence is 17 residues long. The trim removed 4 bases at V and 0 bases at J, leaving 6 bases unmatched. Germline CDR1 and CDR2: MNHEY and SMNVEV (reference sequence). The CDR3 DNA reads as TGTGCCAGCAGTTCCTCCGGGACAGGGCCAACTAATGAAAAACTGTTTTTT. Amino acids: CASSSSGTGPTNEKLFF.

V usage is TRBV5-1 and J usage is TRBJ2-3; TRBD2 matches 14 bases. J lost 1 base, V lost 4 bases, and 8 bases had no gene match. This CDR3 spans 18 amino acids. Germline loops: CDR1 SGHRS, CDR2 YFSETQ. Here the CDR3 reads CASSLRLAGGPGTDTQYF. In DNA, the CDR3 is TGCGCCAGCAGCCTTCGACTAGCGGGGGGGCCGGGCACAGATACGCAGTATTTT.

The chain uses TRBV10-3 and TRBJ1-1; TRBD1 is a possible D gene (5 bases). The CDR3 loop spans 13 amino acids. CDR1 is ENHRY and CDR2 is SYGVKD in the germline V gene. V lost 8 bases, J lost 1 base, and 11 bases lay in between. The CDR3 DNA reads TGTGCCATCGGCTTGACAGAGAACACTGAAGCTTTCTTT. It specifies CAIGLTENTEAFF.

V and J are TRBV12-3 or TRBV12-4 and TRBJ1-1, with 8 bases lining up with TRBD1. The CDR3 spans 13 residues. V trimming: 2 bases; J trimming: 7 bases; junction bases outside the gene matches: 3. CDR3 DNA: TGTGCCAGCAGTTTACAGGGGGCGGGTGAAGCTTTCTTT. Translation gives CASSLQGAGEAFF.

V usage is TRBV19 and J usage is TRBJ1-2; weak D call: TRBD1 (5 bases). The CDR3 has 16 amino acids. Trimming removed 7 bases from V and 3 bases from J, with 21 bases in between. CDR1 and CDR2 (germline): LNHDA, SQIVND (reference sequence). CDR3 residues: CASIVNRQSTHYGYTF. CDR3 nucleotide sequence: TGTGCCAGTATAGTAAACCGACAGAGCACACACTATGGCTACACCTTC.

This clone occurred a few times. The chain couples TRBV4-2 to TRBJ1-5; no clear D gene. The CDR3 has 12 amino acids. V shed 3 bases and J shed 3 bases, with 3 bases lying between them. Per germline, CDR1 LGHNA and CDR2 YNFKEQ. The CDR3 region has the DNA TGTGCCAGCAGCCACCTCAATCAGCCCCAGCATTTT. This gives the protein CASSHLNQPQHF.

V and J are TRBV14 and TRBJ1-6; D is unresolved. V shed 4 bases and J shed 7 bases, with 11 bases lying between them. This CDR3 contains 14 residues. The germline CDR1 and CDR2 sequences are SGHDN and FVKESK. This chain's CDR3 is CASSRTEFNSPLHF. The CDR3 nucleotides read TGTGCCAGCAGCCGTACAGAATTCAATTCACCCCTCCACTTT.

This chain uses TRBV4-3 with TRBJ2-4; the match to TRBD2 covers 11 bases. Germline V gene sequence: CDR1 LGHNA, CDR2 YSLEER. This CDR3 contains 18 residues. J lost 3 bases, V lost 0 bases, and 7 bases had no gene match. CDR3 in amino acids: CASSQEPSGGPVKNIQYF. CDR3 sequence (DNA): TGCGCCAGCAGCCAAGAACCTAGCGGGGGGCCAGTCAAAAACATTCAGTACTTC.

The V gene is TRBV18, the J gene TRBJ1-1; D remains unclear. The CDR3 covers 12 residues. Trimming cost V 6 bases and J 3 bases, with 8 bases left between them. Germline V gene lookup returns CDR1 KGHSH and CDR2 LQKENI. The CDR3 loop is CASSLGDTEAFF. DNA for the CDR3: TGTGCCAGCTCCCTCGGGGACACTGAAGCTTTCTTT.

The J gene is TRBJ2-7, the V gene TRBV6-1; a weak D match, TRBD2 (6 bases). The germline V gene encodes CDR1 MNHNS and CDR2 SASEGT. Trimming pared 0 bases from V and 11 bases from J, leaving 17 bases between. CDR3 length: 14 amino acids. CDR3 DNA: TGTGCCAGCAGTGAAGCGCGGGGTCTTGGGCAGGAGTACTTC. Translation: CASSEARGLGQEYF.